This TCR beta chain was found in a study of technical replicates of blood from a few donors. The CDR3 sequence is 15 residues long. Germline V gene sequence: CDR1 SGHNT, CDR2 YYREEE (reference sequence). After removal of 4 bases from V and 4 bases from J, the junction contained 5 bases not matched to a gene. Profiled with immunoSEQ multiplex PCR; TCRdb holds only in-frame clones, not every one. The sample consists of about 48,000 clones, more than 85% of them appearing once. What was sequenced was PBMCs. This TCR derives from a human donor in good health. Some clones in this sample may be carry-over from other donors' samples. The chain is built from TRBV5-4 and TRBJ1-6; 7 bases map to TRBD1. CDR3 region: CASSRPGQYNSPLHF. The CDR3 region has the DNA TGTGCCAGCAGCCGCCCGGGACAGTATAATTCACCCCTCCACTTT.